This record covers a single TCR beta chain. Its antigen is still unknown. CD4+CD25+CD127- Tregs, CD4+CD25- non-Tregs, CD4 and CD8 cells were sorted. The data belong to a study of Tregs in tolerant kidney transplant recipients. Study outcomes and limitations: Findings come from small patient numbers and require larger validation. No direct test of biological reproducibility was done here. Tregs expanded with activated donor B cells seemed most donor-specific.

TCRdb keeps only in-frame clones here, not all; method: immunoSEQ multiplex PCR. The data contain 200,000 to 300,000 clones, approximately 84% of them seen just once; the ten biggest clones take up 0.5% to 0.65%. This sequence was found in a human donor in good health. Sequenced input: CD4+ T cells from blood.

Here the CDR3 reads CASSFLLAGDYEQYF. The DNA of the CDR3 is TGTGCCAGCAGCTTCTTACTAGCGGGGGATTACGAGCAGTACTTC. The rearrangement links TRBV7-8 to TRBJ2-7; 11 bases match TRBD2. With V trimmed by 3 bases and J by 4 bases, 5 bases remained unmatched. Germline-derived CDR1 and CDR2 are SGHVS and FQNEAQ. The CDR3 contains 15 residues. The whole variable domain, filled in from reference TRBV7-8 and TRBJ2-7, reads GAGVSQSPRYKVAKRGQDVALRCDPISGHVSLFWYQQALGQGPEFLTYFQNEAQLDKSGLPSDRFFAERPEGSVSTLKIQRTQQEDSAVYLCASSFLLAGDYEQYFGPGTRLTVT.